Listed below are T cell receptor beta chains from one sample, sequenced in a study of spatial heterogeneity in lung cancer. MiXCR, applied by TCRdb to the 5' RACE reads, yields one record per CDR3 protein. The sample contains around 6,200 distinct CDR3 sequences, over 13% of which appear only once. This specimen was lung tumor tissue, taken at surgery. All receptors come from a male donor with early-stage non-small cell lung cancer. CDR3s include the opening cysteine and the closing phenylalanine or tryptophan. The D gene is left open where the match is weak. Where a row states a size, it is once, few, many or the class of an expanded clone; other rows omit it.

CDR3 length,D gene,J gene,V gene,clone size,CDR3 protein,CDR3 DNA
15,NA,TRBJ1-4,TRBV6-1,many,CASSEETATNEKLFF,TGTGCCAGCAGTGAAGAGACAGCAACTAATGAAAAACTGTTTTTT
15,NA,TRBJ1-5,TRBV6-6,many,CASSPSQGRNQPQHF,TGTGCCAGCAGTCCCTCTCAGGGGCGGAATCAGCCCCAGCATTTT
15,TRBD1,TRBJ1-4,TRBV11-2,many,CASSPRTGNNEKLFF,TGTGCCAGCAGCCCCAGGACAGGCAATAATGAAAAACTGTTTTTT
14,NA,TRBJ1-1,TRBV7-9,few,CASSFLVDNTEAFF,TGTGCCAGCAGCTTTCTAGTGGACAACACTGAAGCTTTCTTT
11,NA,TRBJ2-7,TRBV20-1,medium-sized,CSARTEYEQYF,TGCAGTGCTAGAACGGAGTACGAGCAGTACTTC
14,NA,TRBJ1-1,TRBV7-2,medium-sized,CASSFGLSNTEAFF,TGTGCCAGCAGCTTCGGACTCTCGAACACTGAAGCTTTCTTT
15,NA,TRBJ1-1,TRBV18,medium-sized,CASSPQGSMNTEAFF,TGTGCCAGCTCACCCCAGGGATCCATGAACACTGAAGCTTTCTTT
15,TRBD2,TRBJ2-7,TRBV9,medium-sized,CASSEGTSGSYEQYF,TGTGCCAGCAGCGAGGGGACTAGCGGTTCCTACGAGCAGTACTTC
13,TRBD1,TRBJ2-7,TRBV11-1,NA,CASSSDRAVEQYF,TGTGCCAGCAGTTCAGACAGGGCCGTCGAGCAGTACTTC
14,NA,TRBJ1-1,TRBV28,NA,CASSLRGGSTEAFF,TGTGCCAGCAGTTTACGCGGGGGGAGCACTGAAGCTTTCTTT
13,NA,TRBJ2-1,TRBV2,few,CASSEVRNNEQFF,TGTGCCAGCAGTGAGGTCAGAAACAATGAGCAGTTCTTC
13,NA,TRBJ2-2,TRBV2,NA,CASSAQNTGELFF,TGTGCCAGCAGTGCCCAGAACACCGGGGAGCTGTTTTTT
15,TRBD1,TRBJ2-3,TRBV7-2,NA,CASSLFRTGSDTQYF,TGTGCCAGCAGCTTATTTAGGACAGGGTCAGATACGCAGTATTTT
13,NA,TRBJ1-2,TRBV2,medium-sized,CASTGRNNYGYTF,TGTGCCAGCACTGGCAGAAATAACTATGGCTACACCTTC
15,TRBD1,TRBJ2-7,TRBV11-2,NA,CASSLSRGQASEQYF,TGTGCCAGCAGCTTAAGTCGGGGACAGGCGAGTGAGCAGTACTTC
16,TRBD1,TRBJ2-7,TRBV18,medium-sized,CASSSLWDRGIHEQYF,TGTGCCAGCTCATCACTGTGGGACAGGGGTATCCACGAGCAGTACTTC
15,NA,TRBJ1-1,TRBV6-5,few,CASSEGQYMNTEAFF,TGTGCCAGCAGCGAAGGACAATATATGAACACTGAAGCTTTCTTT
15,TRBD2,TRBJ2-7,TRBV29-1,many,CSVVGPTSGRVRQYF,TGCAGCGTTGTAGGTCCGACTAGCGGGAGAGTACGCCAGTACTTC
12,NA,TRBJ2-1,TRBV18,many,CASSPLGNEQFF,TGTGCCAGCTCACCACTCGGCAATGAGCAGTTCTTC
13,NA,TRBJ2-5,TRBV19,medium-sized,CASSIGRDETQYF,TGTGCCAGTAGTATCGGTAGGGACGAGACCCAGTACTTC
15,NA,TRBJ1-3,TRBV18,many,CASSPSSGPGNTIYF,TGTGCCAGCTCACCATCCTCAGGGCCAGGAAACACCATATATTTT
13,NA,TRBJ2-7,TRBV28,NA,CASNSAGPYEQYF,TGTGCCAGCAACTCGGCCGGACCATACGAGCAGTACTTC
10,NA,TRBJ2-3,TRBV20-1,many,CSARLDTQYF,TGCAGTGCTAGACTAGATACGCAGTATTTT
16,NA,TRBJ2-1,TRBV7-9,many,CASSLGGLRNYNEQFF,TGTGCCAGCAGCTTAGGGGGGTTGCGAAATTACAATGAGCAGTTCTTC
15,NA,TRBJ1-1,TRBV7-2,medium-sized,CASSSRDLRNTEAFF,TGTGCCAGCAGCTCGAGGGACTTACGGAACACTGAAGCTTTCTTT
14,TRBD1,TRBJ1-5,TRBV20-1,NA,CSARGDRGNQPQHF,TGCAGTGCTAGAGGGGACAGGGGCAATCAGCCCCAGCATTTT
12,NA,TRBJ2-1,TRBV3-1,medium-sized,CASSQNLDEQFF,TGTGCCAGCAGCCAAAACTTGGATGAGCAGTTCTTC
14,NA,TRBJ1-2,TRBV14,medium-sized,CASSQDLRVYGYTF,TGTGCCAGCAGCCAAGATCTAAGGGTATATGGCTACACCTTC
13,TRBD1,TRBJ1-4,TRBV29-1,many,CSVTDRAGEKLFF,TGCAGCGTGACAGACAGGGCGGGAGAAAAACTGTTTTTT
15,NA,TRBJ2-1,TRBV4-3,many,CASSQDFWVWNEQFF,TGCGCCAGCAGCCAAGACTTCTGGGTTTGGAATGAGCAGTTCTTC